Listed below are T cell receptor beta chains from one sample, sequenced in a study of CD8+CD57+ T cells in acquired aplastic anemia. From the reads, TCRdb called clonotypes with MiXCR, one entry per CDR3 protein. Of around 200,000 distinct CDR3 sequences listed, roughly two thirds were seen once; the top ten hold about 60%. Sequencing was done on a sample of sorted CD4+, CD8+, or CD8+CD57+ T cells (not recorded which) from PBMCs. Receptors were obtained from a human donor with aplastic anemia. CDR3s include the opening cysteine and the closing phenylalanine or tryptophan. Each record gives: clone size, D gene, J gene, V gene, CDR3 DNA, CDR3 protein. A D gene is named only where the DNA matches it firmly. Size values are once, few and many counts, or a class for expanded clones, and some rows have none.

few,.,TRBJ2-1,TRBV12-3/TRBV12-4,TGTGCCAGCAGACAATACAATGAGCAGTTCTTC,CASRQYNEQFF
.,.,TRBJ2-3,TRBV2,TGTGCCAGCAGACCAGGATCCCCGGATACGCAGTATTTT,CASRPGSPDTQYF
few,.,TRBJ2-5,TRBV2,TGTGCCAGCAGTGAGGAGCCATGGCTATCTGAGACCCAGTACTTC,CASSEEPWLSETQYF
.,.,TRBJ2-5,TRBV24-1,TGTGCCACCAGTAGGGGGGCGTACCAAGAGACCCAGTACTTC,CATSRGAYQETQYF
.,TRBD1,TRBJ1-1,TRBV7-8,TGTGCCAGCAGCTACAAGGCAGGACAGGTTGAAGCTTTCTTT,CASSYKAGQVEAFF
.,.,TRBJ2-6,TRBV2,TGTGCCAGCAGCGCCACAGGGCAAGGGGCCAACGTCCTGACTTTC,CASSATGQGANVLTF
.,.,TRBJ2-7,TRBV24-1,TGTGCCACTGCTGACAGACCCTACGAGCAGTACTTC,CATADRPYEQYF
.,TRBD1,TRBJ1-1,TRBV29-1,TGCAGCGTAGATGGACAGGCTGAAGCTTTCTTT,CSVDGQAEAFF
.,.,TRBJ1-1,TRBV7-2,TGTGCCAGCAGCTTAGTGGGACTCGCTGAAGCTTTCTTT,CASSLVGLAEAFF
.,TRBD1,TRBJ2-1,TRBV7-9,TGTGCCAGCAGGTCCCCCGGGACAGGTTACAATGAGCAGTTCTTC,CASRSPGTGYNEQFF
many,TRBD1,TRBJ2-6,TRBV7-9,TGTGCCAGCAGCTTACGGGTTGGGGACAGGGGGCCTGGGGCCAACGTCCTGACTTTC,CASSLRVGDRGPGANVLTF
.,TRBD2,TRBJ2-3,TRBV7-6,TGTGCCAGCAGCGTGAGCGGGGCTAGCACAGATACGCAGTATTTT,CASSVSGASTDTQYF
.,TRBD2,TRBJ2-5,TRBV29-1,TGCAGCTTTCAACGGGGGGACCCACAAGAGACCCAGTACTTC,CSFQRGDPQETQYF
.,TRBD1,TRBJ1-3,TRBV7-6,TGTGCTAGCAGCTTACGGGACAGGTCGAGCTCTGGAAACACCATATATTTT,CASSLRDRSSSGNTIYF
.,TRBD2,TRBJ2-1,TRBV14,TGTGCCAGCAGCCCCCTAGCGGGAGGCGTAAATGAGCAGTTCTTC,CASSPLAGGVNEQFF
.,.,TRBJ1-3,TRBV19,TGTGCCAGCGGTGTGGGGGACGGAAACACCATATATTTT,CASGVGDGNTIYF
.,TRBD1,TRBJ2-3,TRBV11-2,TGTGCCAGCAGCCGGGACAGGGGCAGCACAGATACGCAGTATTTT,CASSRDRGSTDTQYF
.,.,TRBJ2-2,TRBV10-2,TGCGCCAGCAGTGTGGGGGGGCCCGGGGAGCTGTTTTTT,CASSVGGPGELFF
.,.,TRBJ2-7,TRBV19,TGTGCCAGTAGTAAAGGGGGGATCGGGACAGTCTCCTACGAGCAGTACTTC,CASSKGGIGTVSYEQYF
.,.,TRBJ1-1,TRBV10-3,TGTGCCATCAGTGAGTCTATGGGGGCGGCTGAAGCTTTCTTT,CAISESMGAAEAFF
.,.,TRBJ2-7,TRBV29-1,TGCAGCGTTGAACTAGGCCAGCTTCGCGAGCAGTACTTC,CSVELGQLREQYF
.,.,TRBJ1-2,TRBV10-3,TGTGCCATCAGTGAGGTAGAGCGGTGGGAAAACTATGGCTACACCTTC,CAISEVERWENYGYTF
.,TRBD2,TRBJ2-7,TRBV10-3,TGTGCCATCAGAGGACTAGCGGAAAACTACGAGCAGTACTTC,CAIRGLAENYEQYF
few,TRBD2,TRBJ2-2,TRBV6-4,TGTGCCAGCAGTGGCGGGGGGGCGAACACCGGGGAGCTGTTTTTT,CASSGGGANTGELFF
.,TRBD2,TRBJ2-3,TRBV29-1,TGCAGCGTTGCCGGACTAGCGGGGAGCACAGATACGCAGTATTTC,CSVAGLAGSTDTQYF
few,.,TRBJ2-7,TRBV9,TGTGCCAGCACCACCTCGTTTGTGGGCAGGGTGGATTACGAGCAGTACTTC,CASTTSFVGRVDYEQYF
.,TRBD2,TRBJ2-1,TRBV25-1,TGTGCCAGCAGTGGCAGACTAGCGGCATACAATGAGCAGTTCTTC,CASSGRLAAYNEQFF
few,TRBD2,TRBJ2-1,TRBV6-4,TGTGCCAGCAGTGCCGGGACTAGCGGGGGATTTGAGCAGTTCTTC,CASSAGTSGGFEQFF
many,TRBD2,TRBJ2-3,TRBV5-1,TGCGCCAGCAGCTTGCCTAGCGGTAGCACGGCGGATACGCAGTATTTT,CASSLPSGSTADTQYF
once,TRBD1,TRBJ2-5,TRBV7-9,TGTGCCAGCAGCTTAGGGGACAGAGCTAAAGAGACCCAGTACTTC,CASSLGDRAKETQYF
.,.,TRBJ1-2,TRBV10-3,TGTGCCATCAGTGAGGGGGGACTCAGCGACTATGGCTACACCTTC,CAISEGGLSDYGYTF
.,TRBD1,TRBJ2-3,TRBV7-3,TGTGCCAGCAGCCAAACCCAGGGGGCAGATACGCAGTATTTT,CASSQTQGADTQYF
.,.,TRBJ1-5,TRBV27,TGTGCCAGCAGTCGAACAGGGTTGGGAAATCAGCCCCAGCATTTT,CASSRTGLGNQPQHF
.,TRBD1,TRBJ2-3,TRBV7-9,TGTGCCAGCAGCCCTCTACGGACAGGGGGGGATACGCAGTATTTT,CASSPLRTGGDTQYF
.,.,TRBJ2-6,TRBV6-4,TGTGCCAGCAGTGAAGGGGAAGACACCGGGGCCAACGTCCTGACTTTC,CASSEGEDTGANVLTF
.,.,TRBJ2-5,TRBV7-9,TGTGCCAGCAGCACCTCAGGGTCCCAAGAGACCCAGTACTTC,CASSTSGSQETQYF
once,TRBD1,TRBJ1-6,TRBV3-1,TGTGCCAGCAGCCCCGGACAGGCAACTAATTCACCCCTCCACTTT,CASSPGQATNSPLHF
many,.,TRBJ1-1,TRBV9,TGTGCCAGCAGTCGGGGAGGGGGAGGCACTGAAGCTTTCTTT,CASSRGGGGTEAFF
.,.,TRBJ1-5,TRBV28,TGTGCCAGCAGTTCCCCCGTGGGTGGCAATCAGCCCCAGCATTTT,CASSSPVGGNQPQHF
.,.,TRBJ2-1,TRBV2,TGTGCCAGCACCTTCCATGACAGAGGCTACAATGAGCAGTTCTTC,CASTFHDRGYNEQFF
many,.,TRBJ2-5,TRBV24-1,TGTGCCACCAGTGATCCCAGGGCTTGGGAGACCCAGTACTTC,CATSDPRAWETQYF
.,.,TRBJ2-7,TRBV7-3,TGTGCCAGCAGCTCCCCGAGGGAGATCGAGCAGTACTTC,CASSSPREIEQYF
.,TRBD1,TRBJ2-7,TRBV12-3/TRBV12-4,TGTGCCAGCAGTCGGGACAGGGTTGACGAGCAGTACTTC,CASSRDRVDEQYF
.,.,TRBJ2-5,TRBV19,TGTGCCAGTAGTTCAGGGGAGGGGTCGACAGAGACCCAGTACTTC,CASSSGEGSTETQYF
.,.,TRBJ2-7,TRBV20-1,TGCAGTGTTCTTGGGTTCCCAGACGGGCAGTACTTC,CSVLGFPDGQYF
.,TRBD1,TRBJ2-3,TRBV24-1,TGTGCCGGCGATAGGGCCAGGGGGCGCTCAGGCACAGATACGCAGTATTTT,CAGDRARGRSGTDTQYF
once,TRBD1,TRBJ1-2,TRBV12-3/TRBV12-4,TGTGCCAGCAGCGAGGGACAGGGGGCCGGTGGCTACACCTTC,CASSEGQGAGGYTF
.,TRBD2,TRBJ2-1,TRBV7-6,TGTGCCAGCAGCGGCAACACCCTCTCTAGCGGGAGCAGGTCCTACAATGAGCAGTTCTTC,CASSGNTLSSGSRSYNEQFF
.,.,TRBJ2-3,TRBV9,TGTGCCAGCAGCGTAGCGGTCGCAGATACGCAGTATTTT,CASSVAVADTQYF
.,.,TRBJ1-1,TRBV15,TGTGCCACCAGCTACGCATACGAAATGAACACTGAAGCTTTCTTT,CATSYAYEMNTEAFF
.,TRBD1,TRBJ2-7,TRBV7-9,TGTGCCAGCAGCCCGGCCGGACAGGGGGCGACAAACGAGCAGTACTTC,CASSPAGQGATNEQYF
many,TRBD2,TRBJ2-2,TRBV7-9,TGTGCCAGCAGCTTTCAACTAGCGGGGGTTGGCACCGGGGAGCTGTTTTTT,CASSFQLAGVGTGELFF
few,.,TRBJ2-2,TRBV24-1,TGTGCCACGGGGGCGGCTCCCACCGGGGAGCTGTTTTTT,CATGAAPTGELFF
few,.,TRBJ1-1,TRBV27,TGTGCCAGCAGTTTACTCTCTCGGTACACTGAAGCTTTCTTT,CASSLLSRYTEAFF
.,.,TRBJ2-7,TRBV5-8,TGCGCCAGTAGGGAACCCCCACTCTACGAGCAGTACTTC,CASREPPLYEQYF
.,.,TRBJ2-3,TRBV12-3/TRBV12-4,TGTGCCAGCAGCCATATGACAGACACAGATACGCAGTATTTT,CASSHMTDTDTQYF
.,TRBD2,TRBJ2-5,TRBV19,TGTGCCAGTAGTATAGGGGGCGGGGGATATGAGACCCAGTACTTC,CASSIGGGGYETQYF
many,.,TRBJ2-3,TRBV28,TGTGCCAGCAGTTTGGGTGCGCGTAGCACAGATACGCAGTATTTT,CASSLGARSTDTQYF
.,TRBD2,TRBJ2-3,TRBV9,TGTGCCAGCAGCGTAGTCGGCGGGGGGAGGGGAGATACGCAGTATTTT,CASSVVGGGRGDTQYF